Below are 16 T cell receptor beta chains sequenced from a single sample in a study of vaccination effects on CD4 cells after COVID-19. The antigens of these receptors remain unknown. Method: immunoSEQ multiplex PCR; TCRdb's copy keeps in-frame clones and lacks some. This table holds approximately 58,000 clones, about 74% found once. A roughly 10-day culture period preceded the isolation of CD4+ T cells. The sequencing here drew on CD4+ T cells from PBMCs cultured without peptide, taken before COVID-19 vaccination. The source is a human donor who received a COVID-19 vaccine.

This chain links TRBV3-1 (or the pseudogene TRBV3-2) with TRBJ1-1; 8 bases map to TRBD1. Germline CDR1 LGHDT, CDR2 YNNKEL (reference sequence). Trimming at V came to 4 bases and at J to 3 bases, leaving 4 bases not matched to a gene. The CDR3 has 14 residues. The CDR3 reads CASSRGQGDTEAFF. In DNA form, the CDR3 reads TGTGCCAGCAGCCGCGGACAGGGCGACACTGAAGCTTTCTTT.

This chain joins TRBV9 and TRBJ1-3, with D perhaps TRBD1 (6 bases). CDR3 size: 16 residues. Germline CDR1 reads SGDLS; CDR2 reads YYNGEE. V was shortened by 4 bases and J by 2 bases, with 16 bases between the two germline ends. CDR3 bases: TGTGCCAGCAGCCCCGGTCTAGGGGGGGCTGGAAACACCATATATTTT. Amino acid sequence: CASSPGLGGAGNTIYF.

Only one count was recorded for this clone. The CDR3 loop reads CASSLGGREQYV. CDR3 sequence (DNA): TGTGCCAGCAGTTTAGGAGGGCGCGAGCAGTACGTC. This chain joins TRBV12-3 or TRBV12-4 and TRBJ2-7; a possible D gene is TRBD2 (5 bases). The V and J ends lost 1 base and 6 bases respectively, with 7 bases between them. This CDR3 comprises 12 residues.

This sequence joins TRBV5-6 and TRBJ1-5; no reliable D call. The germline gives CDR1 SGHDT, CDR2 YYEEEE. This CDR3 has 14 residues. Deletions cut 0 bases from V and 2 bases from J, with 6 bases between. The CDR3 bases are TGTGCCAGCAGCTTGGGGCTCGGCAATCAGCCCCAGCATTTT. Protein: CASSLGLGNQPQHF.

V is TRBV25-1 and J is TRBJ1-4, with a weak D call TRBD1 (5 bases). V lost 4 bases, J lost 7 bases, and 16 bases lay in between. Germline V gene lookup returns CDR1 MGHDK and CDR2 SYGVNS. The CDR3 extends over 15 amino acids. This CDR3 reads CASSALGHSGEKLFF. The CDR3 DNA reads TGTGCCAGCAGTGCACTCGGACACTCTGGTGAAAAACTGTTTTTT.

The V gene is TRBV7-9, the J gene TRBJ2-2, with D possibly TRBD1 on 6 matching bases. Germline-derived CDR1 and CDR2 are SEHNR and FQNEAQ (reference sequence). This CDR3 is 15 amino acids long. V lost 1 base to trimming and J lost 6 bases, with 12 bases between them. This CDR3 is CASSLGAGVSGELFF. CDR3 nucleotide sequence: TGTGCCAGCAGCTTAGGGGCAGGGGTGTCCGGGGAGCTGTTTTTT.

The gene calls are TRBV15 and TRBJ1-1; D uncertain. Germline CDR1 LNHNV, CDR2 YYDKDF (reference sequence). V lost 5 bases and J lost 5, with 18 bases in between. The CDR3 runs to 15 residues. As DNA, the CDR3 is TGTGCCACCAGCCCTCCACGGGGAGGATGGACTGAAGCTTTCTTT. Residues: CATSPPRGGWTEAFF.

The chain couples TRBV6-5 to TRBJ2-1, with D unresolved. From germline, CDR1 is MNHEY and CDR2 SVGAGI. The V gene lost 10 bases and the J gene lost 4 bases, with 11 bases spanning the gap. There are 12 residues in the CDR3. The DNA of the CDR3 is TGTGCCACCCGAAAGGAGTACAATGAGCAGTTCTTC. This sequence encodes CATRKEYNEQFF.

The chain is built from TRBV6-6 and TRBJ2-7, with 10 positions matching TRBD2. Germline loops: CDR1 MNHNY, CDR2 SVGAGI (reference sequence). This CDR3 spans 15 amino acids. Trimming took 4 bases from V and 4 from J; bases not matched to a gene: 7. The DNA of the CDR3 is TGTGCCAGCAGTTGGTACAGCGGGGGGGCTTACGAGCAGTACGTC. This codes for CASSWYSGGAYEQYV.

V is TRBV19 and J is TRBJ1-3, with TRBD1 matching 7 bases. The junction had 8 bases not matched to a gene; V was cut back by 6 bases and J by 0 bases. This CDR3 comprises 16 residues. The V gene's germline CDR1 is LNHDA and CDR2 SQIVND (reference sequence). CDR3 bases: TGTGCCAGTAGCTCCGGGACAGCCTTCTCTGGAAACACCATATATTTT. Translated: CASSSGTAFSGNTIYF.

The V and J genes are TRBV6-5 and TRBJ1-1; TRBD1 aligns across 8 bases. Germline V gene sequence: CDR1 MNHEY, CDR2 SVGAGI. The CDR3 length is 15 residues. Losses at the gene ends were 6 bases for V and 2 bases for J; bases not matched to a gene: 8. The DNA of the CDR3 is TGTGCCAGCAGGGACCGGGACAGGCCTAACACTGAAGCTTTCTTT. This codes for CASRDRDRPNTEAFF.

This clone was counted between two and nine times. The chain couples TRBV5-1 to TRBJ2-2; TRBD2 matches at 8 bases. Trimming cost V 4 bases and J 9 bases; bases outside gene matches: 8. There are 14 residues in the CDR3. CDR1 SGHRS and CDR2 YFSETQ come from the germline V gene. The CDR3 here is CASSTGTSVRELFF. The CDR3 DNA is TGCGCCAGCAGCACCGGGACTAGTGTTCGGGAGCTGTTTTTT.

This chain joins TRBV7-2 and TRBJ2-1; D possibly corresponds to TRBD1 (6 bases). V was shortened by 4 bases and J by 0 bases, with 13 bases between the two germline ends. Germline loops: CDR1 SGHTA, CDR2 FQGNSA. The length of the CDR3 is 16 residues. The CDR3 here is CASSSSGTSSYNEQFF. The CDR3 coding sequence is TGTGCCAGCAGCTCATCCGGGACATCCTCCTACAATGAGCAGTTCTTC.

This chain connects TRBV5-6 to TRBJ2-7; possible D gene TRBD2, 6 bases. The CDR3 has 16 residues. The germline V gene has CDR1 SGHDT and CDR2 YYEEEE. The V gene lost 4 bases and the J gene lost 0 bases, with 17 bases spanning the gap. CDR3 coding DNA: TGTGCCAGCAGCCGGGGACTTCTTAGGAGCTCCTACGAGCAGTACGTC. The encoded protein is CASSRGLLRSSYEQYV.

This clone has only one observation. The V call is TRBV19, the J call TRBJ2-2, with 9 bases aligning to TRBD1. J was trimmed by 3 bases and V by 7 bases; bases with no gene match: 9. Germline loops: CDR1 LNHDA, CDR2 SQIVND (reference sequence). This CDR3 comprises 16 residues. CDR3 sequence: CASIKPGQGYTGELFF. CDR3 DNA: TGTGCCAGTATTAAACCGGGACAGGGTTACACCGGGGAGCTGTTTTTT. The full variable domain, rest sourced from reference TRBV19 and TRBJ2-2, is DGGITQSPKYLFRKEGQNVTLSCEQNLNHDAMYWYRQDPGQGLRLIYYSQIVNDFQKGDIAEGYSVSREKKESFPLTVTSAQKNPTAFYLCASIKPGQGYTGELFFGEGSRLTVL.

In DNA, the CDR3 is TGTGCCAGCCTCTCCGGGACCCAAGCAGGACGGGCTGAAGCTTTCTTT. Translated: CASLSGTQAGRAEAFF. The chain employs TRBV19 and TRBJ1-1; tentative D call: TRBD1 (5 bases). The V gene lost 9 bases and the J gene lost 6 bases, with 26 bases spanning the gap. This CDR3 is built from 16 residues. Germline CDR1 and CDR2: LNHDA and SQIVND (reference sequence).